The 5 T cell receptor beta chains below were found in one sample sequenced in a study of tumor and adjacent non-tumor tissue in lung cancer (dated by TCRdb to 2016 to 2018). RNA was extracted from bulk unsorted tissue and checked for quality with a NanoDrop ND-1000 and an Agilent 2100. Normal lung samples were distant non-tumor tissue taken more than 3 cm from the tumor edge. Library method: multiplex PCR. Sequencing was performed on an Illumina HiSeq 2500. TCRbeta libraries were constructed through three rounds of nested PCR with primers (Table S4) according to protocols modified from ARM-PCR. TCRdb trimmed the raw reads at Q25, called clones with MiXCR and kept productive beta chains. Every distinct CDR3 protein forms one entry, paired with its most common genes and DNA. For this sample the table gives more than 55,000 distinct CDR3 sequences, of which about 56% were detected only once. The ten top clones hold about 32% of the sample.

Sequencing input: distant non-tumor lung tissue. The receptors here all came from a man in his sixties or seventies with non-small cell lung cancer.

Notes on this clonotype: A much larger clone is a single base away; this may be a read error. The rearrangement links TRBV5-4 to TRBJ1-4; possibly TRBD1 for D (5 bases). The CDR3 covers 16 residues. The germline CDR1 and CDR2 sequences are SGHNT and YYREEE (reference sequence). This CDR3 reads CSSSLGGGSRNEKLFF. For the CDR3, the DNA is TGTTCCAGCAGCTTGGGGGGAGGCAGCCGTAATGAAAAACTGTTTTTT.

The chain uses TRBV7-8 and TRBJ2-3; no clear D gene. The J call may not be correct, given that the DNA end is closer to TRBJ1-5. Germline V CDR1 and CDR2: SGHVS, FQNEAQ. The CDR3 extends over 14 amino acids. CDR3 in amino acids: CASSRTPLEHTQHF. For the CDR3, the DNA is TGTGCCAGCAGCCGGACCCCTCTGGAACATACGCAGCATTTT.

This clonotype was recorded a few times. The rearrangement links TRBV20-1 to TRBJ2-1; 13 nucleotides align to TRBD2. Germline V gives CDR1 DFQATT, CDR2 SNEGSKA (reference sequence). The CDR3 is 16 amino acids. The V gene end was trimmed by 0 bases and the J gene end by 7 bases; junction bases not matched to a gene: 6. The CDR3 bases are TGCAGTGCTAGAGATCCGGGACTAGCGGGAAGAAATGAGCAGTTCTTC. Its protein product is CSARDPGLAGRNEQFF.

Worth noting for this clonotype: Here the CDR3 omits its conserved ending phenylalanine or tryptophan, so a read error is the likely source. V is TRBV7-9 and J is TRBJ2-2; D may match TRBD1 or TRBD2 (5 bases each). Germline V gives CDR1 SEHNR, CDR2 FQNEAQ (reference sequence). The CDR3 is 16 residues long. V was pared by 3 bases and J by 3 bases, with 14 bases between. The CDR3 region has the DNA TGTGCCAGCAGCTTCCCAGGGAGAGGGGACACCGGGGAGCTGTTTTTG. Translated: CASSFPGRGDTGELFL.

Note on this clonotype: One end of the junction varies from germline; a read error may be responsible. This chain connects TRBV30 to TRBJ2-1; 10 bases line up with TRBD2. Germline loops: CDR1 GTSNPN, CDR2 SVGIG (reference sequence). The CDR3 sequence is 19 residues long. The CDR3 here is CGWTPLRTSGCSSYNEQFF. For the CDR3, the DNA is TGTGGCTGGACGCCCCTCCGGACTAGCGGTTGTAGCTCCTACAATGAGCAGTTCTTC.